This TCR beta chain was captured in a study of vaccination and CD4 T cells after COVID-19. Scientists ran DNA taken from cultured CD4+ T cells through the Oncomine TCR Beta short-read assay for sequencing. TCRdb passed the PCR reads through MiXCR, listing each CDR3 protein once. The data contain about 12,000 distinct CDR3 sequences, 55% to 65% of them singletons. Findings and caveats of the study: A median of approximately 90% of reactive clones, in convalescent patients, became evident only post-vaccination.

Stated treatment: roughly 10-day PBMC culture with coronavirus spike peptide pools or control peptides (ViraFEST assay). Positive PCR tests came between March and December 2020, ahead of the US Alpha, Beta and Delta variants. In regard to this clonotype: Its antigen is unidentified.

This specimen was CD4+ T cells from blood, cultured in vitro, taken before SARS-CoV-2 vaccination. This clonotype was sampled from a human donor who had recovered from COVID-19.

The CDR3, as DNA: TGTGCCAGCTCACCACGGCACAGCTACGAGCAGTACTTC. It translates to CASSPRHSYEQYF. The V and J genes are TRBV18 and TRBJ2-7; no reliable D call. V was clipped by 1 base and J by 3 bases, with 7 bases between them. Germline V gene lookup returns CDR1 KGHSH and CDR2 LQKENI. The CDR3 extends over 13 amino acids.